This entry lists 9 T cell receptor beta chains sequenced from one sample in a study of T cells in Graves' hyperthyroidism and ophthalmopathy. Researchers took RNA transcripts and amplified the TCR beta CDR3 regions from them. The HTBI primer set drove a first-round RT-PCR of the TCR CDR3. Via MiXCR, TCRdb re-called the multiplex PCR reads, giving one row per CDR3 protein. The repertoire consists of a few hundred thousand distinct CDR3 sequences, with approximately 21% occurring once and the leading ten covering roughly 60%. What was sequenced was blood. Every receptor here comes from a man under 40 with Graves' ophthalmopathy.

V gene TRBV11-3 combines with J gene TRBJ2-1, with D uncertain. The CDR3 contains 13 residues. Germline-derived CDR1 and CDR2 are SGHNT and YENEEA. Between the trimmed V and J ends, which lost 1 base and 5 bases, there was a span of 6 bases. DNA for the CDR3: TGTGCCAGCAGCTTAGCGACAAACAATGAGCAGTTCTTC. Amino acid sequence: CASSLATNNEQFF.

This clonotype was seen only once. The chain carries TRBV29-1 and TRBJ2-3; D may correspond to TRBD1 or TRBD2 (6 bases each). V lost 6 bases, J lost 2 bases, and 15 bases lay in between. This CDR3 contains 14 residues. CDR1 is SQVTM, CDR2 ANQGSEA, per germline. The CDR3 loop reads CSVGTSGATDTQYF. CDR3 nucleotides: TGCAGCGTCGGGACGTCGGGGGCCACAGATACGCAGTATTTT.

This clonotype was counted only a few times. The genes are TRBV16 and TRBJ2-1; no reliable D call. V lost 2 bases to trimming and J lost 5 bases, with 16 bases between them. Germline V gene lookup returns CDR1 KGHSY and CDR2 FQNENV. The CDR3 contains 16 residues. The CDR3 DNA follows: TGTGCCAGCAGCCAACCCATCGCTTCAACAGACAATGAGCAGTTCTTC. Translated, it gives CASSQPIASTDNEQFF.

This clonotype came up many times. The gene calls are TRBV28 and TRBJ2-1; D remains unclear. V lost 6 bases, J lost 10 bases, and 13 bases lay in between. The CDR3 length is 12 residues. CDR1 and CDR2 (germline): MDHEN, SYDVKM. CDR3 residues: CASSPTIDEQFF. CDR3 nucleotide sequence: TGTGCCAGCAGCCCTACTATCGACGAGCAGTTCTTC.

This clonotype was counted at least ten times. This sequence joins TRBV28 and TRBJ1-1; D is unclear. CDR1 and CDR2 from the germline V gene are MDHEN and SYDVKM. The CDR3 extends over 15 amino acids. Trimming removed 3 bases at V and 5 bases at J, with 16 bases between. The chain's CDR3 is CASSFRVGLRTEAFF. As DNA, the CDR3 is TGTGCCAGCAGTTTCCGAGTGGGGTTAAGGACTGAAGCTTTCTTT. The whole variable domain, filled in from reference TRBV28 and TRBJ1-1, reads DVKVTQSSRYLVKRTGEKVFLECVQDMDHENMFWYRQDPGLGLRLIYFSYDVKMKEKGDIPEGYSVSREKKERFSLILESASTNQTSMYLCASSFRVGLRTEAFFGQGTRLTVV.

Many counts were recorded for this clonotype. V gene TRBV5-1 combines with J gene TRBJ2-1; maybe TRBD1 (6 bases). Germline V gene lookup returns CDR1 SGHRS and CDR2 YFSETQ. This CDR3 spans 13 amino acids. Between the trimmed V and J ends, which lost 7 bases and 5 bases, there was a span of 13 bases. CDR3 in amino acids: CASFRDNNNEQFF. The CDR3 DNA follows: TGCGCCAGCTTCCGGGACAACAACAATGAGCAGTTCTTC.

Only a few counts were recorded for this clonotype. The chain links TRBV6-1 to TRBJ1-1; maybe TRBD1 (5 bases). Germline CDR1 and CDR2: MNHNS and SASEGT. The V end lost 5 bases, the J end lost 1 base, and 14 bases lay between the germline ends. This CDR3 region has 15 residues. This chain's CDR3 is CASSYYGGKNTEAFF. The CDR3 DNA sequence: TGTGCCAGCAGTTACTATGGGGGAAAGAACACTGAAGCTTTCTTT.

V and J are TRBV10-3 and TRBJ1-2, with 10 bases matching TRBD1. J was trimmed by 3 bases and V by 3 bases; bases with no gene match: 4. Germline V gene lookup returns CDR1 ENHRY and CDR2 SYGVKD. The CDR3 runs to 15 residues. In DNA form, the CDR3 reads TGTGCCATCAGTGATGGGACAGGGGCCGACTATGGCTACACCTTC. It is translated as CAISDGTGADYGYTF.

The sample holds a few counts of this clonotype. DNA of the CDR3: TGCGCCAGCAGCTATGGGACGGCCGGGGAGCTGTTTTTT. It yields the protein CASSYGTAGELFF. The chain recombines TRBV5-1 with TRBJ2-2; D tentatively reads TRBD1 or TRBD2 (5 bases each). Germline lookup yields CDR1 SGHRS and CDR2 YFSETQ. The V end was cut by 3 bases, the J end by 6 bases, with 9 bases between. The CDR3 is made up of 13 amino acids.